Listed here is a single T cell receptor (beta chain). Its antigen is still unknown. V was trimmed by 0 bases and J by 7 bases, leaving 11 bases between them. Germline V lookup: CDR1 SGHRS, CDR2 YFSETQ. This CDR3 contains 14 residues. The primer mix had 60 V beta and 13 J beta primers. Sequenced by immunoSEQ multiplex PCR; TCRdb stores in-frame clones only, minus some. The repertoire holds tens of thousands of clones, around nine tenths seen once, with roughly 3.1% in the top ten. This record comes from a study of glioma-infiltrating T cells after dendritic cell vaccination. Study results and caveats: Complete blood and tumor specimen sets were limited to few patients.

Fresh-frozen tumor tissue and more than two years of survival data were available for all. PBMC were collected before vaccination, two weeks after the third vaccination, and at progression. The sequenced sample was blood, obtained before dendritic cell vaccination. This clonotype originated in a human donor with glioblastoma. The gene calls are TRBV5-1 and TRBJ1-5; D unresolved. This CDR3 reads CASSLDDTGQPQHF. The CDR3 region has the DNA TGCGCCAGCAGCTTGGATGACACTGGGCAGCCCCAGCATTTT.